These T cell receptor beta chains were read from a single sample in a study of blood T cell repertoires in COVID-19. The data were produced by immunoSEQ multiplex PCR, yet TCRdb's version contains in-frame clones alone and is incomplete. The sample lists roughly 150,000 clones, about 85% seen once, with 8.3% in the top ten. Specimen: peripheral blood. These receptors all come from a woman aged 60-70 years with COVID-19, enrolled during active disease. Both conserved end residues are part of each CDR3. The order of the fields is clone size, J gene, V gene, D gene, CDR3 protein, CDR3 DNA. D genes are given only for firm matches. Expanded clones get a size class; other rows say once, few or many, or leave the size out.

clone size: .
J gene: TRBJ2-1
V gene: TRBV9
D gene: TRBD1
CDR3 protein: CASSPAGGHNEQFF
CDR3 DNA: TGTGCCAGCAGCCCAGCAGGGGGCCACAATGAGCAGTTCTTC

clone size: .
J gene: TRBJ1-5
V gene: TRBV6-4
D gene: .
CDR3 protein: CARGLGRAHQQPQHF
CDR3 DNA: TGTGCCAGGGGGTTGGGCAGGGCGCATCAACAGCCCCAGCATTTT

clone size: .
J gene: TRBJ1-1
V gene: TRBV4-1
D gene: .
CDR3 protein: CASSQEGQVNTEAFF
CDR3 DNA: TGCGCCAGCAGCCAAGAAGGTCAGGTGAACACTGAAGCTTTCTTT

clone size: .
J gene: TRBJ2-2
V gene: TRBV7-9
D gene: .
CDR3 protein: CASSKTIQNTGELFF
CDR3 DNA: TGTGCCAGCAGCAAGACTATCCAGAACACCGGGGAGCTGTTTTTT

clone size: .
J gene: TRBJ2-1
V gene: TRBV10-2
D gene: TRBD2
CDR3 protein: CASSISGRGGNEQFF
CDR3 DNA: TGCGCCAGCAGTATCAGCGGGAGAGGCGGAAATGAGCAGTTCTTC

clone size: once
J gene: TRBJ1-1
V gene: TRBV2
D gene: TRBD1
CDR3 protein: CASRGGQGVAEAFF
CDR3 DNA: TGTGCCAGCAGGGGGGGACAGGGCGTTGCTGAAGCTTTCTTT

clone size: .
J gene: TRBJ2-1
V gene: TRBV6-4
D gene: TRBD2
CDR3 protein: CASSLAGGLSDEQFF
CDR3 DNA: TGTGCCAGCAGTTTAGCGGGGGGGCTTTCGGATGAGCAGTTCTTC

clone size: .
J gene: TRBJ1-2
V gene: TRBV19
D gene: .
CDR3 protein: CASSIVEGSFYGYTF
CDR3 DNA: TGTGCCAGTAGTATAGTTGAGGGATCCTTCTATGGCTACACCTTC

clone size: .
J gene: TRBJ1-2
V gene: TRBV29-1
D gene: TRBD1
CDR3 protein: CSAQGAANYGYTF
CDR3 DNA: TGCAGCGCCCAGGGGGCGGCTAACTATGGCTACACCTTC

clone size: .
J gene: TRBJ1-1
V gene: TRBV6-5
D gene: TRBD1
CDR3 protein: CASSPRDRASKNAFF
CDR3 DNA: TGTGCCAGCAGTCCCAGGGACAGGGCGTCGAAGAACGCTTTCTTT

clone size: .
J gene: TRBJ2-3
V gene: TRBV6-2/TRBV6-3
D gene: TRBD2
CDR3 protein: CASSPQRGGTDTQYF
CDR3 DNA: TGTGCCAGCAGCCCTCAGCGGGGGGGCACAGATACGCAGTATTTT

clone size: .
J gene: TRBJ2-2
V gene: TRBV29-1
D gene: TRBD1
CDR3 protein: CSVGQGTGGELFF
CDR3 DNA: TGCAGCGTGGGACAGGGAACGGGCGGGGAGCTGTTTTTT

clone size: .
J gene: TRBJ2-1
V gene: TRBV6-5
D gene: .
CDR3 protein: CASSIATGYNEQFF
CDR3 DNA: TGTGCCAGCAGTATAGCCACGGGGTACAATGAGCAGTTCTTC

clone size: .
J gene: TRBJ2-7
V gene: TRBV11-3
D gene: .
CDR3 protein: CASSLDQGSSYEQYF
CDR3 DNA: TGTGCCAGCAGCTTAGATCAGGGCAGTTCCTACGAGCAGTACTTC

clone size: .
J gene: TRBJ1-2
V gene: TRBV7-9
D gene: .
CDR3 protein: CASSLGQTNYGYTF
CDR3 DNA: TGTGCCAGCAGCTTAGGACAAACTAACTATGGCTACACCTTC

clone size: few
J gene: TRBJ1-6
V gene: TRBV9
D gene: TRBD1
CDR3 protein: CASSVGTGWNSPLHF
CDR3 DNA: TGTGCCAGCAGCGTAGGGACAGGGTGGAATTCACCCCTCCACTTT

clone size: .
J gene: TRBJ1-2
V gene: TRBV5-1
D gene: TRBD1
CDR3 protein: CASTPTGGNGYTF
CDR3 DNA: TGCGCCAGCACGCCTACAGGGGGCAATGGCTACACCTTC

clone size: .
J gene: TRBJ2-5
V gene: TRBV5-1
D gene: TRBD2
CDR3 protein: CASSPPLGGGQETQYF
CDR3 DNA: TGCGCCAGCAGCCCCCCTCTTGGGGGGGGCCAAGAGACCCAGTACTTC

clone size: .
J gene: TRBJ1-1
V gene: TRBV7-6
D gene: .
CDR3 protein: CASSSTVNTEAFF
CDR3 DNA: TGTGCCAGCAGCTCTACAGTAAACACTGAAGCTTTCTTT

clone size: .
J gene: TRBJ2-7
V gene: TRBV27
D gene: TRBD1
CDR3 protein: CASSLRVGQGTYEQYF
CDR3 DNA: TGTGCCAGCAGTTTGCGGGTAGGACAGGGCACCTACGAGCAGTACTTC

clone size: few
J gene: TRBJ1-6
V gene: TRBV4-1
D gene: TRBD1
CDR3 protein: CASRGQASSYNSPLHF
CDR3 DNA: TGCGCCAGCCGGGGACAGGCCAGCTCCTATAATTCACCCCTCCACTTT

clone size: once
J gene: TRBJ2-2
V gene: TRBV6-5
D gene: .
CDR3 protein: CASNSPTGELFF
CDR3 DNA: TGTGCCAGCAACTCCCCCACCGGGGAGCTGTTTTTT

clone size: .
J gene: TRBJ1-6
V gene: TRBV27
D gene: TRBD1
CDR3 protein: CASSPIDRGNNSPLHF
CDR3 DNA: TGTGCCAGCAGTCCGATCGACAGGGGCAATAATTCACCCCTCCACTTT

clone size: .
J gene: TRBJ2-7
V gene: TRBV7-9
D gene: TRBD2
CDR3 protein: CASSLGFSGTTYEQYF
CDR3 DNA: TGTGCCAGCAGCTTAGGTTTTAGCGGGACCACCTACGAGCAGTACTTC

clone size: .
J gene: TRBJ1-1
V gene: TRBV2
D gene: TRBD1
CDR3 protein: CASSVLTGTGIEQVSNTEAFF
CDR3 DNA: TGTGCCAGCAGTGTACTTACCGGGACAGGGATTGAGCAGGTTTCGAACACTGAAGCTTTCTTT

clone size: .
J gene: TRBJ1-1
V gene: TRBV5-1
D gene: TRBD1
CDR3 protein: CASSLDRGRPEAFF
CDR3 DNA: TGCGCCAGCAGCCTGGACAGGGGGCGGCCTGAAGCTTTCTTT

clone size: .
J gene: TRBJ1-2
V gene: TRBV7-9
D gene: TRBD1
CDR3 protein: CASSRTGDVGYTF
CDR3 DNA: TGTGCCAGCAGCCGTACAGGGGATGTTGGCTACACCTTC

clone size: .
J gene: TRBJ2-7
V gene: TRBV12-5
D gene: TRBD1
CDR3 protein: CASGLGQGTNEQYF
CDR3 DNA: TGTGCTAGTGGGCTCGGACAGGGGACCAACGAGCAGTACTTC

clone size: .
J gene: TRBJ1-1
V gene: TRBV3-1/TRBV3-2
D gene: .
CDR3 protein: CASSQAYEAFF
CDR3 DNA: TGTGCCAGCAGCCAAGCCTATGAAGCTTTCTTT

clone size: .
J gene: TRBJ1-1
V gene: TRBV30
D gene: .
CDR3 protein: CAWSLGQGNTEAFF
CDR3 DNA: TGTGCCTGGAGTCTTGGTCAGGGGAACACTGAAGCTTTCTTT

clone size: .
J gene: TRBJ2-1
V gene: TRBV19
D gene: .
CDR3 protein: CASSIVKRPSYNEQFF
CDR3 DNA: TGTGCCAGTAGTATAGTGAAGCGTCCCTCCTACAATGAGCAGTTCTTC

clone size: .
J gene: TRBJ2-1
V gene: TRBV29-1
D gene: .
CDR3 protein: CSAQGGYSYNEQFF
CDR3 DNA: TGCAGCGCCCAGGGAGGCTACTCCTACAATGAGCAGTTCTTC

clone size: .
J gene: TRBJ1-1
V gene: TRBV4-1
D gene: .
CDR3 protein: CASSQVEAAKNTEAFF
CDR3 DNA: TGCGCCAGCAGCCAAGTTGAGGCGGCCAAGAACACTGAAGCTTTCTTT

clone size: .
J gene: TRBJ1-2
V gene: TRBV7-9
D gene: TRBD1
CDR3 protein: CASSWTGGEGYTF
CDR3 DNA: TGTGCCAGCAGCTGGACAGGGGGCGAAGGCTACACCTTC

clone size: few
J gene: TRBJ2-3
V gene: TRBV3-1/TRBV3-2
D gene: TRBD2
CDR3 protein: CASSQAAGVEYF
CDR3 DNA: TGTGCCAGCAGCCAAGCAGCGGGAGTGGAGTATTTT

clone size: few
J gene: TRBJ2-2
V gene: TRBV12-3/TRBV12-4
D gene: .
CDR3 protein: CASIAENTGELFF
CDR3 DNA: TGTGCCAGTATTGCGGAGAACACCGGGGAGCTGTTTTTT

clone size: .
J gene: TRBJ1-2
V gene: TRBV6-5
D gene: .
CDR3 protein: CASRDRGNHGYTF
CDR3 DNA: TGTGCCAGCAGGGATAGAGGGAACCATGGCTACACCTTC

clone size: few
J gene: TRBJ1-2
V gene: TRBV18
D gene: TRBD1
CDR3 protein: CASSLENFGTGHGYTF
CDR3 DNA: TGTGCCAGCTCCCTAGAGAATTTTGGGACAGGGCACGGCTACACCTTC

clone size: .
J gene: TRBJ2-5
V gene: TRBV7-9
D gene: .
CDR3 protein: CASSLAQGPQETQYF
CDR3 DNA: TGTGCCAGCAGCTTAGCCCAGGGTCCCCAAGAGACCCAGTACTTC

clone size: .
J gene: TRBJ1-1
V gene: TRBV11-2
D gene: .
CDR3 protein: CASSPKERTKNTEAFF
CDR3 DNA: TGTGCCAGCAGCCCCAAGGAGAGGACTAAGAACACTGAAGCTTTCTTT

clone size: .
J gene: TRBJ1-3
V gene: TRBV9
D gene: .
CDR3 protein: CASSVEAGNGNTIYF
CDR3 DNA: TGTGCCAGCAGCGTAGAGGCAGGTAACGGAAACACCATATATTTT

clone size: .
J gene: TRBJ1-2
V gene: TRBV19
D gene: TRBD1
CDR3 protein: CASNRLGQGAVYGYTF
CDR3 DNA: TGTGCCAGTAACCGCCTCGGACAGGGGGCCGTCTATGGCTACACCTTC